Listed below are T cell receptor beta chains from one sample, sequenced in a study of cytomegalovirus exposure and HLA in healthy donors. TCRdb's table, derived via immunoSEQ multiplex PCR, lists solely in-frame clones and lacks some. The sample includes about 190,000 clones, almost 80% of them seen just once. Sequenced: PBMCs. These receptors came from a woman under 30 in good health and CMV-seronegative. Each CDR3 is given with its conserved first and last residue. The D gene is left open where the match is weak. Rows may omit the clone size; those that give it use once, few, many or a size class.

J gene: TRBJ2-3; V gene: TRBV12-2; CDR3 length: 15; D gene: .; clone size: few; CDR3 DNA: TGTGCAAGTCGCTTAGCCCCGGAGGGTAGGGATACGCAGTATTTT; CDR3 protein: CASRLAPEGRDTQYF
J gene: TRBJ2-3; V gene: TRBV5-1; CDR3 length: 15; D gene: TRBD1; clone size: few; CDR3 DNA: TGCGCCAGCAGCTTGGGGGACAGGGCTGCAGATACGCAGTATTTT; CDR3 protein: CASSLGDRAADTQYF
J gene: TRBJ2-7; V gene: TRBV6-6; CDR3 length: 15; D gene: .; clone size: .; CDR3 DNA: TGTGCCAGCAGTCACTCCGGGACAAAGACCTACGAGCAGTACTTC; CDR3 protein: CASSHSGTKTYEQYF
J gene: TRBJ2-3; V gene: TRBV27; CDR3 length: 13; D gene: .; clone size: once; CDR3 DNA: TGTGCCAGCAGTGTTCTCAGGGAAGATACGCAGTATTTT; CDR3 protein: CASSVLREDTQYF
J gene: TRBJ2-2; V gene: TRBV5-4; CDR3 length: 15; D gene: TRBD1; clone size: few; CDR3 DNA: TGTGCCAGCAGCTTGAGGACAGGGGTCCCCGGGGAGCTGTTTTTT; CDR3 protein: CASSLRTGVPGELFF
J gene: TRBJ2-7; V gene: TRBV6-6; CDR3 length: 16; D gene: .; clone size: .; CDR3 DNA: TGTGCCAGCAGTTACTCTCGACCGGAGGGGGGGTGCGAGCAGTACTTC; CDR3 protein: CASSYSRPEGGCEQYF
J gene: TRBJ2-1; V gene: TRBV28; CDR3 length: 13; D gene: TRBD2; clone size: .; CDR3 DNA: TGTGCCACCGAGCGGGAGAGATACAATGAGCAGTTCTTC; CDR3 protein: CATERERYNEQFF
J gene: TRBJ1-2; V gene: TRBV6-5; CDR3 length: 16; D gene: TRBD1; clone size: .; CDR3 DNA: TGTGCCAGCAGTTACTCGAGGGACAGGGGGCAGGGTGGCTACACCTTC; CDR3 protein: CASSYSRDRGQGGYTF
J gene: TRBJ1-1; V gene: TRBV4-3; CDR3 length: 16; D gene: TRBD1; clone size: .; CDR3 DNA: TGCGCCAGCAGCCAAGAAGACAGGGTTGGAGACACTGAAGCTTTCTTT; CDR3 protein: CASSQEDRVGDTEAFF
J gene: TRBJ2-7; V gene: TRBV5-1; CDR3 length: 14; D gene: .; clone size: .; CDR3 DNA: TGCGCCAGCAGCTCCCTAGGGGCCTCCTACGAGCAGTACTTC; CDR3 protein: CASSSLGASYEQYF
J gene: TRBJ1-2; V gene: TRBV30; CDR3 length: 15; D gene: TRBD1; clone size: few; CDR3 DNA: TGTGCCTGGGATGCCGGACAGGGAATCTCCTATGGCTACACCTTC; CDR3 protein: CAWDAGQGISYGYTF
J gene: TRBJ1-1; V gene: TRBV27; CDR3 length: 15; D gene: TRBD1; clone size: .; CDR3 DNA: TGTGCCAGCAGTTACTCGGGACAGGGGTTCACTGAAGCTTTCTTT; CDR3 protein: CASSYSGQGFTEAFF
J gene: TRBJ2-1; V gene: TRBV5-1; CDR3 length: 19; D gene: .; clone size: .; CDR3 DNA: TGCGCCAGCAGCTTGGCGGGGTGGGTTGGACGAAGCTCCTACAATGAGCAGTTCTTC; CDR3 protein: CASSLAGWVGRSSYNEQFF
J gene: TRBJ1-6; V gene: TRBV10-3; CDR3 length: 14; D gene: .; clone size: .; CDR3 DNA: TGTGCCATCAGTGGCCCTCAGGATAATTCACCCCTCCACTTT; CDR3 protein: CAISGPQDNSPLHF
J gene: TRBJ1-5; V gene: TRBV19; CDR3 length: 16; D gene: TRBD1; clone size: few; CDR3 DNA: TGTGCCAGTAGTAAGGGACAGCGTATTAGCAATCAGCCCCAGCATTTT; CDR3 protein: CASSKGQRISNQPQHF
J gene: TRBJ1-1; V gene: TRBV18; CDR3 length: 18; D gene: TRBD1; clone size: .; CDR3 DNA: TGTGCCAGCTCACCCCCGCGTTCGCAGGGGGCAAAGAACACTGAAGCTTTCTTT; CDR3 protein: CASSPPRSQGAKNTEAFF
J gene: TRBJ2-7; V gene: TRBV11-2; CDR3 length: 13; D gene: .; clone size: .; CDR3 DNA: TGTGCCAGCAGTTACTGGACAGTCTACGAGCAGTACTTC; CDR3 protein: CASSYWTVYEQYF
J gene: TRBJ2-1; V gene: TRBV27; CDR3 length: 15; D gene: .; clone size: .; CDR3 DNA: TGTGCCAGCAGTTTTAGCGGAAGCTCCTACAATGAGCAGTTCTTC; CDR3 protein: CASSFSGSSYNEQFF
J gene: TRBJ2-6; V gene: TRBV28; CDR3 length: 10; D gene: .; clone size: .; CDR3 DNA: TGTGCCAGCAGAGGGAGCGTCCTGACTTTC; CDR3 protein: CASRGSVLTF
J gene: TRBJ2-7; V gene: TRBV6-5; CDR3 length: 16; D gene: .; clone size: .; CDR3 DNA: TGTGCCAGCAGTTACTCTCCAGGGCCCGTCTCCTACGAGCAGTACTTC; CDR3 protein: CASSYSPGPVSYEQYF
J gene: TRBJ1-6; V gene: TRBV4-2; CDR3 length: 15; D gene: .; clone size: .; CDR3 DNA: TGTGCCAGCAGCCAACGCAGGGAGGGGAATTCACCCCTCCACTTT; CDR3 protein: CASSQRREGNSPLHF
J gene: TRBJ2-2; V gene: TRBV28; CDR3 length: 16; D gene: .; clone size: .; CDR3 DNA: TGTGCCAGCAGTTTAAGGGCTAGCGTCAACACCGGGGAGCTGTTTTTT; CDR3 protein: CASSLRASVNTGELFF
J gene: TRBJ2-7; V gene: TRBV27; CDR3 length: 14; D gene: TRBD1; clone size: .; CDR3 DNA: TGTGCCAGCAGTTTAAGGGGGCGCAGCTACGAGCAGTACTTC; CDR3 protein: CASSLRGRSYEQYF
J gene: TRBJ1-2; V gene: TRBV7-2; CDR3 length: 15; D gene: TRBD1; clone size: .; CDR3 DNA: TGTGCCAGCAGCTTAGTAGGGGGACAGGACTATGGCTACACCTTC; CDR3 protein: CASSLVGGQDYGYTF
J gene: TRBJ1-1; V gene: TRBV7-8; CDR3 length: 15; D gene: .; clone size: .; CDR3 DNA: TGTGCCAGCAGCTTCGGCACAGGACGTAGCACTGAAGCTTTCTTT; CDR3 protein: CASSFGTGRSTEAFF
J gene: TRBJ1-2; V gene: TRBV4-1; CDR3 length: 16; D gene: TRBD1; clone size: once; CDR3 DNA: TGCGCCAGCAGCCAAGGTGACAGGGGCCTTGGCTATGGCTACACCTTC; CDR3 protein: CASSQGDRGLGYGYTF
J gene: TRBJ1-4; V gene: TRBV4-3; CDR3 length: 17; D gene: TRBD1; clone size: .; CDR3 DNA: TGCGCCAGCAGCCAAGACGGGGGACAGACGAATAATGAAAAACTGTTTTTT; CDR3 protein: CASSQDGGQTNNEKLFF
J gene: TRBJ1-1; V gene: TRBV30; CDR3 length: 12; D gene: .; clone size: .; CDR3 DNA: TGTGCCTGGCAACAGACACAGGGAGCAGCTTTCTTT; CDR3 protein: CAWQQTQGAAFF
J gene: TRBJ2-7; V gene: TRBV6-6; CDR3 length: 12; D gene: .; clone size: .; CDR3 DNA: TGTGCCAGCAGACAGGACGTCCTCGAGCAGTACTTC; CDR3 protein: CASRQDVLEQYF
J gene: TRBJ2-3; V gene: TRBV9; CDR3 length: 15; D gene: .; clone size: .; CDR3 DNA: TGTGCCAGCAGCGTAGGAGGGAAGTCGGCAGATACGCAGTATTTT; CDR3 protein: CASSVGGKSADTQYF
J gene: TRBJ1-4; V gene: TRBV7-6; CDR3 length: 15; D gene: TRBD1; clone size: .; CDR3 DNA: TGTGCCAGCAGCTTAAGGACAGGGGATAATGAAAAACTGTTTTTT; CDR3 protein: CASSLRTGDNEKLFF